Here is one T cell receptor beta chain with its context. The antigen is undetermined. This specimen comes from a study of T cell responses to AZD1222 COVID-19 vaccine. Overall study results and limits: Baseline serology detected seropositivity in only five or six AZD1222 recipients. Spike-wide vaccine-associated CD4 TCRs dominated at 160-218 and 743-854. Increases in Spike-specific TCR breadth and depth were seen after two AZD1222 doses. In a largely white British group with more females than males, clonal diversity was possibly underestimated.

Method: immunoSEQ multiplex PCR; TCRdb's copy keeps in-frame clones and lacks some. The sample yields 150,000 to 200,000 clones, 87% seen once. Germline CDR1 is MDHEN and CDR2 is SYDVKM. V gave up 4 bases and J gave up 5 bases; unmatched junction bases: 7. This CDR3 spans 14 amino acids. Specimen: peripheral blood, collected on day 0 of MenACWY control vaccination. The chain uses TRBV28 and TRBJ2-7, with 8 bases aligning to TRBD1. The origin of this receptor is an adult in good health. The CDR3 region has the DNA TGTGCCAGCAGTTACCGGACAGGGTTAAACGAGCAGTACTTC. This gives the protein CASSYRTGLNEQYF.